Here is one TCR beta chain with its context. Different DNA sequences within this sample yield the same CDR3. After removal of 3 bases from V and 6 bases from J, the junction contained 3 bases not matched to a gene. The germline V gene encodes CDR1 GTSNPN and CDR2 SVGIG (reference sequence). This CDR3 is built from 12 residues. This record comes from a study of blood T cell repertoires in COVID-19. Study-wide background: Acute-phase and convalescent COVID-19 samples originated in the United States, Italy and Spain. T cells, B-cell-depleted T cells, or PBMCs supplied cDNA or gDNA.

Per the original data handling: Using reference gene primer amplification, nucleated cell counts were estimated. Assay used: immunoSEQ multiplex PCR; TCRdb lists only in-frame clones, some missing. V and J calls and clone size are those listed in that table; D and trimming were worked out from the DNA. The sample carries around 290,000 clones, approximately 89% recorded once. The specimen was peripheral blood. The rearrangement joins TRBV30 to TRBJ2-3, with TRBD2 matching 7 bases. The receptor was isolated from a woman aged 45 to 65 who had recovered from COVID-19. CDR3 loop: CAWSGGGDTQYF. The CDR3, as DNA: TGTGCCTGGAGCGGGGGAGGGGATACGCAGTATTTT.